A selection of T cell receptor beta chains follows, all from one sample in a study of shared clonotypes between healthy human individuals. Measured with immunoSEQ multiplex PCR; TCRdb has only the in-frame clones, and not every one. The sample shows about 2 million clones, roughly 94% of them seen only once. The source material was naive CD4+ T cells sorted from blood. Receptor source: a man aged 18 to 30 in good health. CDR3s leave out the opening cysteine and the closing phenylalanine or tryptophan.

V: TRBV28; CDR3: ASSLRQGIRTEAF
V: TRBV28; CDR3: ASSFRGLSSYNEQF
V: TRBV5-6; CDR3: ASSLAGASISNQPQH
V: TRBV6-5; CDR3: ASSYGQGNKETQY
V: TRBV5-1; CDR3: ASSSGFSANTGELF
V: TRBV4-1; CDR3: ASSRPTAGTGHSPLH
V: TRBV29-1; CDR3: SVEDRGGTSYEQY
V: TRBV6-1; CDR3: ACGEGAYSGNTIY
V: TRBV21-1; CDR3: ASSRQDSPASYEQY
V: TRBV25-1; CDR3: ASRREGPGTQY
V: TRBV28; CDR3: ASSPPLAGVYNEQF
V: TRBV19; CDR3: ASSIKVGTEAF
V: TRBV7-9; CDR3: ASSLGRTGNNEKLF
V: TRBV10-3; CDR3: AISGRGLEVFGEQY
V: TRBV30; CDR3: AWGGQGHEQF
V: TRBV18; CDR3: ASSPSVGNLGTDTQY
V: TRBV2; CDR3: ASREGGYT
V: TRBV28; CDR3: ASRPGTGQRVQPQH
V: TRBV2; CDR3: ASSEVPVHYEQY
V: TRBV6-1; CDR3: ASSEQAGGSEAF
V: TRBV10-1; CDR3: ASSANLGGNTEAF
V: TRBV7-2; CDR3: ASSLSTGRYEKLF
V: TRBV2; CDR3: ASSLQLMGGTEAF
V: TRBV10-1; CDR3: ASSESRGNSPLH
V: TRBV4-3; CDR3: ASSQDLAGGGTDTQY
V: TRBV11-3; CDR3: ASSLGQGNTEAF
V: TRBV6-5; CDR3: ASSLTGVGYGYT
V: TRBV6-5; CDR3: ASSSLGGGFYEQY
V: TRBV12-2; CDR3: ASQEAGLYPTYEQY
V: TRBV28; CDR3: ASSSLGWSQGAGNTIY
V: TRBV30; CDR3: AWSVPTGGYT
V: TRBV30; CDR3: AWPGQRNTEAF
V: TRBV10-3; CDR3: AISELLDRGI
V: TRBV6-5; CDR3: ASSPGGQNYGYT
V: TRBV28; CDR3: ASSLERFYTQY
V: TRBV5-1; CDR3: ASSLVGQVYEQY
V: TRBV30; CDR3: AWSTGGNYGYT
V: TRBV9; CDR3: ASSPGQFSNQPQH
V: TRBV5-1; CDR3: ASSLAGGGRFYEQY
V: TRBV7-2; CDR3: ASSLAGGQGRNSPLH